This TCR beta chain is from a study of PD-1 blockade in mismatch repair-deficient tumors. The CDR3 is 16 residues long. V was shortened by 5 bases and J by 1 base, with 17 bases between the two germline ends. Per the germline V gene, CDR1 is MDHEN and CDR2 is SYDVKM. Overall study findings and caveats: Rapid post-treatment expansion, then contraction, generally preceding radiologic response, marked tumor-resident clones.

Data came from immunoSEQ multiplex PCR; TCRdb stores just in-frame clones and leaves some out. The sample yields about 40,000 clones, roughly 77% seen once. As to this clone: Its antigen is still unknown.

The receptor was derived from an adult with mismatch repair-deficient cancer. Sample: peripheral blood, taken 4 weeks after starting pembrolizumab. This rearrangement joins TRBV28 to TRBJ1-1; no clear D. DNA of the CDR3: TGTGCCAGCAGTCCGGACTACATCGCGGCGAACACTGAAGCTTTCTTT. Its protein is CASSPDYIAANTEAFF. Combining the CDR3 with reference TRBV28 and TRBJ1-1 gives the whole variable domain DVKVTQSSRYLVKRTGEKVFLECVQDMDHENMFWYRQDPGLGLRLIYFSYDVKMKEKGDIPEGYSVSREKKERFSLILESASTNQTSMYLCASSPDYIAANTEAFFGQGTRLTVV.